This TCR beta chain originates from a study of blood T cell repertoires in COVID-19. Study-wide background: Spain, Italy and the United States supplied samples that represented acute and convalescent COVID-19. T cells, B-cell-depleted T cells, or PBMCs supplied cDNA or gDNA.

Assay used: immunoSEQ multiplex PCR; TCRdb lists only in-frame clones, some missing. This sample has around 330,000 clones, with roughly 90% found just once. Cohorts were determined from participant-reported clinical history. CDR3 size: 13 residues. CDR1 and CDR2 from the germline V gene are SGDLS and YYNGEE. The V gene lost 4 bases and the J gene lost 4 bases, with 9 bases spanning the gap. Sequencing was done on a sample of PBMCs or T cells enriched from blood (not recorded which). The receptor was isolated from a man in his sixties who had recovered from COVID-19. The genes are TRBV9 and TRBJ2-1; D is perhaps TRBD2 (6 bases). The CDR3 sequence is CASSPGGYNEQFF. CDR3 DNA: TGTGCCAGCAGCCCAGGAGGGTACAATGAGCAGTTCTTC.